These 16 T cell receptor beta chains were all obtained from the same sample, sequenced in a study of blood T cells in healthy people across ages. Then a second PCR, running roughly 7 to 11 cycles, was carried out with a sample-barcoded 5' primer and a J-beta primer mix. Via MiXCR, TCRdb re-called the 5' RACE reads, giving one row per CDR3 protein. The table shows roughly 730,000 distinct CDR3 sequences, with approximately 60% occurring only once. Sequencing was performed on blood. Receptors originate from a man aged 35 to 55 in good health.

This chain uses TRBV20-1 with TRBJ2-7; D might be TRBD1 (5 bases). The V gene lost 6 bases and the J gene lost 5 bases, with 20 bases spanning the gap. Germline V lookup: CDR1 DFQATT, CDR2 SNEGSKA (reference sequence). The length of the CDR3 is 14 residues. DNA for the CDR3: TGCAGTGCCGAAATGGCCGACAGAAACCACGAGCAGTACTTC. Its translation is CSAEMADRNHEQYF.

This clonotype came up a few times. The CDR3 bases are TGTGCCAGCATTGCCAGTACCTACGAGCAGTACTTC. This gives the protein CASIASTYEQYF. The chain couples TRBV7-9 to TRBJ2-7, with unresolved D. Germline V lookup: CDR1 SEHNR, CDR2 FQNEAQ (reference sequence). CDR3 size: 12 residues. V was clipped by 7 bases and J by 2 bases, with 9 bases between them. The full variable domain, its missing parts supplied by reference TRBV7-9 and TRBJ2-7, is DTGVSQNPRHKITKRGQNVTFRCDPISEHNRLYWYRQTLGQGPEFLTYFQNEAQLEKSRLLSDRFSAERPKGSFSTLEIQRTEQGDSAMYLCASIASTYEQYFGPGTRLTVT.

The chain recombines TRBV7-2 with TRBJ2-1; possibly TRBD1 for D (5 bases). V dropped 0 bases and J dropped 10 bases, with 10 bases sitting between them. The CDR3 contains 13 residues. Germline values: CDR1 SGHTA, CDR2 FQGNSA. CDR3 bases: TGTGCCAGCAGCTTAGCGCAAAGGGGAGAGCAGTTCTTC. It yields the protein CASSLAQRGEQFF.

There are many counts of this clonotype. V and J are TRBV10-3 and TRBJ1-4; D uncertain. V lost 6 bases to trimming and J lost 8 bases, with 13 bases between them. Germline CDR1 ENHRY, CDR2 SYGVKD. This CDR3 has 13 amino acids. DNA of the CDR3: TGTGCCATCAGGCCCACCCCTTGGGAAAAACTGTTTTTT. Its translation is CAIRPTPWEKLFF.

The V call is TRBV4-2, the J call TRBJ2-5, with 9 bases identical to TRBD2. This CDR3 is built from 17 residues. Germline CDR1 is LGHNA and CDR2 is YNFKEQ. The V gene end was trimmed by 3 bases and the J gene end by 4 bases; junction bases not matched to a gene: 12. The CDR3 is CASSQEWAGGPGETQYF. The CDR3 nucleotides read TGTGCCAGCAGCCAGGAGTGGGCGGGAGGGCCGGGAGAGACCCAGTACTTC.

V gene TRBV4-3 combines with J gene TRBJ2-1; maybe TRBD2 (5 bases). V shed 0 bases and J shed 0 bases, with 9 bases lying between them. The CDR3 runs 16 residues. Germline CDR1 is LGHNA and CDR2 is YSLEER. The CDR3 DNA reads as TGCGCCAGCAGCCAAGATGGAACTAGCTCCTACAATGAGCAGTTCTTC. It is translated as CASSQDGTSSYNEQFF.

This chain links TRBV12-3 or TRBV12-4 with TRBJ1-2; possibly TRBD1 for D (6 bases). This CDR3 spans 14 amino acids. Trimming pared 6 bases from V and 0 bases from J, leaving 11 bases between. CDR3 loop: CASSRTVTNYGYTF. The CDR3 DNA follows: TGTGCCAGCAGCCGGACAGTCACTAACTATGGCTACACCTTC.

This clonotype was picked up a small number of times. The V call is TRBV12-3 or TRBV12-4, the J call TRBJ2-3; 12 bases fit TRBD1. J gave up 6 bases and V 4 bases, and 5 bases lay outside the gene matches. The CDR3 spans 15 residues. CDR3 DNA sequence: TGTGCCAGCAGTTCGCCCGGGACAGGGGGCGATACGCAGTATTTT. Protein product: CASSSPGTGGDTQYF.

CDR3 DNA: TGTGCCAGCAGCTTAGTGGGGGGACTAGCGGGAGTTTCAGATACGCAGTATTTT. Its translation: CASSLVGGLAGVSDTQYF. The chain links TRBV7-2 to TRBJ2-3; 14 bases match TRBD2. The CDR3 spans 18 residues. CDR1 SGHTA and CDR2 FQGNSA come from the germline V gene. V shed 1 base, J shed 4 bases, and the junction held 7 bases outside the gene matches.

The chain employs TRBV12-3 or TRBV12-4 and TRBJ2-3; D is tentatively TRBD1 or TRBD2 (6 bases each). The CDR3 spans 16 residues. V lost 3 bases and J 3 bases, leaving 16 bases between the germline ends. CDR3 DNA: TGTGCCAGCAGTTTTCCCTTAGGGGGGCAAACAGATACGCAGTATTTT. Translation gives CASSFPLGGQTDTQYF.

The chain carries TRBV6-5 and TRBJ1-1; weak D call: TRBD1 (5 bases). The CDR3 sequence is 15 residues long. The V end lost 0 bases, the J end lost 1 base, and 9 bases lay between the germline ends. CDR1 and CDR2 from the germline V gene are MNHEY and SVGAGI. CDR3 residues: CASSYSLGGNTEAFF. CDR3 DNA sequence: TGTGCCAGCAGTTACTCACTGGGGGGGAACACTGAAGCTTTCTTT.

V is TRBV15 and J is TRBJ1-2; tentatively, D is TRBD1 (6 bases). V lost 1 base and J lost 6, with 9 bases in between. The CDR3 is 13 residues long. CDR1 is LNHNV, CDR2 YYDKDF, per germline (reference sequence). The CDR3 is CATSRAGVDGYTF. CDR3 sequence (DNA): TGTGCCACCAGCAGAGCAGGGGTGGATGGCTACACCTTC.

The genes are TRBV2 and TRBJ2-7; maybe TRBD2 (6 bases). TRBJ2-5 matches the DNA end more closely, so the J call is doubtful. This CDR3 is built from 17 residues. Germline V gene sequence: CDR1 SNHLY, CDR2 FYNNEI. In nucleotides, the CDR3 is TGTGCCAGCAGTGGCTTTCTTAGGGGACTCCCCGTGGAGACCCAGTACTTC. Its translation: CASSGFLRGLPVETQYF.

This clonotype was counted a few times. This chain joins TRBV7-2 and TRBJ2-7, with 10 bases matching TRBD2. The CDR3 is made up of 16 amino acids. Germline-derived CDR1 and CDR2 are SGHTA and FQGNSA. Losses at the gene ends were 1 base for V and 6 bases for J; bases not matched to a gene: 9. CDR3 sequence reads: CASSLEASGRFGEQYF. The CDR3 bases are TGTGCCAGCAGCTTAGAGGCTAGCGGGAGATTTGGCGAGCAGTACTTC.

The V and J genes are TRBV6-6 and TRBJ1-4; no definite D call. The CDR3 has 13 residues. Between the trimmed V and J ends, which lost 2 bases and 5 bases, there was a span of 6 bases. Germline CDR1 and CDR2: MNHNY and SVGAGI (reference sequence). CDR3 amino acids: CASSYVGNEKLFF. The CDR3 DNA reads TGTGCCAGCAGTTACGTTGGAAATGAAAAACTGTTTTTT.

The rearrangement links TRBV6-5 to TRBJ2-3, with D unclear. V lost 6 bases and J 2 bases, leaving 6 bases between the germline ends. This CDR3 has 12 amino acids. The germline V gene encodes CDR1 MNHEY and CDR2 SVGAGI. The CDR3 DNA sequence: TGTGCCAGCAGAACGACCACAGATACGCAGTATTTT. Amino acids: CASRTTTDTQYF.